This T cell receptor beta chain was documented in a study of cytomegalovirus exposure and HLA in healthy donors. Study conclusions and caveats: An analysis that came later showed most CMV-associated TCR beta chains appearing HLA-restricted.

CDR1 and CDR2 (germline): LNHDA, SQIVND (reference sequence). The trim removed 3 bases at V and 3 bases at J, leaving 10 bases unmatched. CDR3 length: 16 amino acids. PCR used 60 Vbeta primers and 13 Jbeta primers. Generated by immunoSEQ multiplex PCR, the TCRdb table keeps only in-frame clones and is missing some. The data contain some 200,000 clones, about 89% of them singletons. Note on this clone: The antigen is undetermined.

This chain uses TRBV19 with TRBJ1-1, with TRBD1 matching over 7 bases. The sequence derives from a young woman in good health and CMV-seronegative. Sequences were obtained from PBMCs. The CDR3 protein is CASSIVTGVLYTEAFF. CDR3 nucleotide sequence: TGTGCCAGTAGTATCGTCACAGGGGTCCTGTACACTGAAGCTTTCTTT.